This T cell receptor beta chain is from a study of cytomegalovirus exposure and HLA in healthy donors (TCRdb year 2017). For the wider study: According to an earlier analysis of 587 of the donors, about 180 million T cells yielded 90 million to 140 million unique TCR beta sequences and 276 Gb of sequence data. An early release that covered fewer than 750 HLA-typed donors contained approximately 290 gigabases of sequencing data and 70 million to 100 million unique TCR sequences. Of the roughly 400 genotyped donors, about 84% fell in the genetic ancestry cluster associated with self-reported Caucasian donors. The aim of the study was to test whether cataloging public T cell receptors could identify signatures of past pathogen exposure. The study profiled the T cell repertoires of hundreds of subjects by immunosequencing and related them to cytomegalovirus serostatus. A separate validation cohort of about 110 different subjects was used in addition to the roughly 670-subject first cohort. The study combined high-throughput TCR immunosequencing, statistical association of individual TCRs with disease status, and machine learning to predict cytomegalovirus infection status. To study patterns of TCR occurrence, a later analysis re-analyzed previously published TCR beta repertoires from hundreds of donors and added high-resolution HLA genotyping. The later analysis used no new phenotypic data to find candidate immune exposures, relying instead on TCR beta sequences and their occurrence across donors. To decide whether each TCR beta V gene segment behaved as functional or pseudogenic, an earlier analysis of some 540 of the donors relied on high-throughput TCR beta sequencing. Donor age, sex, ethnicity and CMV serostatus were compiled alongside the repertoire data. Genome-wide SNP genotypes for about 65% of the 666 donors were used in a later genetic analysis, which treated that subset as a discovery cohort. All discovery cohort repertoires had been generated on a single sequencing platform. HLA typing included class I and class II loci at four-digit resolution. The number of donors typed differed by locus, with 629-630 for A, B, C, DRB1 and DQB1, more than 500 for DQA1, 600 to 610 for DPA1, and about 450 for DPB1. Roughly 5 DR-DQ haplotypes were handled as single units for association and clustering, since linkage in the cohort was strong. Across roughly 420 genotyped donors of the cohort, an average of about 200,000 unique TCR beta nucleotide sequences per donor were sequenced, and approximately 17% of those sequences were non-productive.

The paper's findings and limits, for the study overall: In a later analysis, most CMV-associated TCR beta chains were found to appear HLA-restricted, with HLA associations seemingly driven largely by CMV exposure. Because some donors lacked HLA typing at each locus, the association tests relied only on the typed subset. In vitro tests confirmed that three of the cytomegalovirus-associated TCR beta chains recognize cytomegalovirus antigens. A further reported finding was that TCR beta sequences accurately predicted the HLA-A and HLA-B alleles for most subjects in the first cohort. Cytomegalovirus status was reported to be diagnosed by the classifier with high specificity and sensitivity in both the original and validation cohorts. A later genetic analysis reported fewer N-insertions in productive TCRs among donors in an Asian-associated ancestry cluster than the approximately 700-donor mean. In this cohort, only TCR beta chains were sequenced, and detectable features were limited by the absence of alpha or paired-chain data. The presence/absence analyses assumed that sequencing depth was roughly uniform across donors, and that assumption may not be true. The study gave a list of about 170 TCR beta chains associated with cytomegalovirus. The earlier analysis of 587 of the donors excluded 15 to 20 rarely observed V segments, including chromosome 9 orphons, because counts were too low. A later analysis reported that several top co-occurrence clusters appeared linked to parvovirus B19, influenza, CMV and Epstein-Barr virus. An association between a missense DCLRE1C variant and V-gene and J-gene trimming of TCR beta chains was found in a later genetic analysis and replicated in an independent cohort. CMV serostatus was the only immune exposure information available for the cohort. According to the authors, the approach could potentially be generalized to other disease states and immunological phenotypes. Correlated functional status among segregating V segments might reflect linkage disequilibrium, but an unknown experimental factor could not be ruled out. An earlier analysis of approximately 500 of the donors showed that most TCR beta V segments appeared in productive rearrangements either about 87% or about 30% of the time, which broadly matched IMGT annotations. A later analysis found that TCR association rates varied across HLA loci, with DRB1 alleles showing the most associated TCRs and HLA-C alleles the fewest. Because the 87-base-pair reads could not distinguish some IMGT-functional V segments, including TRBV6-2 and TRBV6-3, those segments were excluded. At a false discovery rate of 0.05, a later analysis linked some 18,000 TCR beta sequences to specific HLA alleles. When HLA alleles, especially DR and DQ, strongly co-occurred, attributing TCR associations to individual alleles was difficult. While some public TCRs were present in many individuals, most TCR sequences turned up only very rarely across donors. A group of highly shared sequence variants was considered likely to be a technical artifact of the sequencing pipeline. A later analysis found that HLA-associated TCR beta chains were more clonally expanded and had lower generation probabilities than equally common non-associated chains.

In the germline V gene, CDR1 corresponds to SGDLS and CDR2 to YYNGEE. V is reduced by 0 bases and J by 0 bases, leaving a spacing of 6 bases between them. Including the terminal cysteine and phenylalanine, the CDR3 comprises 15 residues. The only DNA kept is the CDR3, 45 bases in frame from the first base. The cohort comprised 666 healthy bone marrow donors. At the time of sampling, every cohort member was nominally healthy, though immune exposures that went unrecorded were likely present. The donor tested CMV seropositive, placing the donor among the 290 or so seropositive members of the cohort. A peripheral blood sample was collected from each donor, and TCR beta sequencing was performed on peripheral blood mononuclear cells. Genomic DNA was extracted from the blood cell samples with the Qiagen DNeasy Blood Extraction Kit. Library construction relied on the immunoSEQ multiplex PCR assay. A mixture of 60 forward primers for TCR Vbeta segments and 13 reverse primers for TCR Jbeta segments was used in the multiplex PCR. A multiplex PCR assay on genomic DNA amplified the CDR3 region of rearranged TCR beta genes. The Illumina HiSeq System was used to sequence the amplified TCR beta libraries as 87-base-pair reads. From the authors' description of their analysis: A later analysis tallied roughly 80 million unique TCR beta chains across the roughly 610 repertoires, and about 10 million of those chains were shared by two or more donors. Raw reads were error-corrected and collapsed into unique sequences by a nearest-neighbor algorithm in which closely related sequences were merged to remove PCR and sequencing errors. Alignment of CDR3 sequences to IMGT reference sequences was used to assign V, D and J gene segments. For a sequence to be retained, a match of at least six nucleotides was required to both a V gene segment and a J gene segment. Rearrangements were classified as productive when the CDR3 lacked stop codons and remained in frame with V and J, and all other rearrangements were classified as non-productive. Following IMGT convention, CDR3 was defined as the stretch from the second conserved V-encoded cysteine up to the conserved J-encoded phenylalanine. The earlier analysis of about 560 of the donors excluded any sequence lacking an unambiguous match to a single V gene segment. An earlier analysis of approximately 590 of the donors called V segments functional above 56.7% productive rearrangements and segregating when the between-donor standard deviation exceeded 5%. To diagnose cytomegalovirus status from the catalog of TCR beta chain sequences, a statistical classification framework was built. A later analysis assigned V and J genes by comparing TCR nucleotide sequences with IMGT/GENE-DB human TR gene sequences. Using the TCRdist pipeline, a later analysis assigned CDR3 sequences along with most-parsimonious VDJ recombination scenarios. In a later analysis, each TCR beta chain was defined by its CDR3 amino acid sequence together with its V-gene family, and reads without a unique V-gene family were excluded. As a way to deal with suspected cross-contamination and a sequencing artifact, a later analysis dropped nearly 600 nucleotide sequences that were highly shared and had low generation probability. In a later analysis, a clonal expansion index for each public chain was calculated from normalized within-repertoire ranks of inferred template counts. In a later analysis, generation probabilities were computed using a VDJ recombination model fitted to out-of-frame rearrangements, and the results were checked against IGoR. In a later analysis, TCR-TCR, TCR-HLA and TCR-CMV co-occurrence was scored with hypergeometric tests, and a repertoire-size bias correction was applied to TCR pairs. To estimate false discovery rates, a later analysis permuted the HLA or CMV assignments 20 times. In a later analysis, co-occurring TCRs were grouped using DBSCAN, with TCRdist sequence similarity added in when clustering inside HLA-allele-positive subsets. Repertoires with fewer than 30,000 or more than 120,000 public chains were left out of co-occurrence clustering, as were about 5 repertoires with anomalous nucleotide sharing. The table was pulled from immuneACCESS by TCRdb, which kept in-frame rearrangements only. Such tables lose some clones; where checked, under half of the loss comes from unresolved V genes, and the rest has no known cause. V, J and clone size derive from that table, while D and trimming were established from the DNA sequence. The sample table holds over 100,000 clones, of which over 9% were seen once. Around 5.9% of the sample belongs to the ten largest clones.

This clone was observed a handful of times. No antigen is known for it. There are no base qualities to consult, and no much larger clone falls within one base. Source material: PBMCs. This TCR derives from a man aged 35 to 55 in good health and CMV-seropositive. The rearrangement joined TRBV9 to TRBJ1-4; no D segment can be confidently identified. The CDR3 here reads CASSVGGATNEKLFF. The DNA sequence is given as TGTGCCAGCAGCGTAGGAGGAGCAACTAATGAAAAACTGTTTTTT.